This T cell receptor (beta chain) was obtained from a study of OX40 agonist ivuxolimab in advanced cancers. Looking at the study overall: Ivuxolimab was a fully human IgG2 agonistic monoclonal antibody targeting the costimulatory receptor OX40 (CD134). Intravenous ivuxolimab was administered to patients every 2 weeks at six dose levels: 0.01, 0.1, 0.3, 1.5, 3 and 10 mg/kg. The paper reports the monotherapy dose-escalation portion (N of about 50 patients) of the phase I ivuxolimab trial. Prior anti-PD-1, anti-PD-L1 or anti-CTLA-4 therapy was permitted, and roughly two fifths of dose-escalation patients had received checkpoint inhibitors. Peripheral TCRbeta sequencing was intended to test whether TCR sequence diversity was altered and clonal T-cell expansion was caused by ivuxolimab. In the dose-escalation cohort, 82.7% of patients were male, and the mean age was around 60 years, with a range of 23 to 79. Of the roughly 51 dose-escalation patients, hepatocellular carcinoma was present in about 20, melanoma in approximately 15, renal cell carcinoma in 9 and head and neck cancer in 9. Partial responses occurred in three dose-escalation patients: two with cutaneous melanoma and one with hepatocellular carcinoma.

The trial excluded patients who had a history of autoimmune disease or who were on systemic immunosuppression. Peripheral blood for TCR sequencing was drawn from every dose cohort at baseline, at cycle 4 day 1 and at cycle 7 day 1. The samples were drawn from a first-in-human, open-label, multicenter phase I dose-escalation trial of ivuxolimab. Adults with locally advanced or metastatic head and neck squamous cell, hepatocellular, melanoma or renal cell carcinoma were enrolled in the trial. Before TCR sequencing, CD4+ T cells and CD8+ T cells from peripheral blood were sorted into separate populations. From cysteine to phenylalanine, the CDR3 is 16 amino acids long. The DNA shown is the 48-base CDR3, in frame from base 1. The trim is 6 bases for V and 4 bases for J, with a gap of 18 bases between the germline ends. In the germline V gene, CDR1 corresponds to MDHEN and CDR2 to SYDVKM. With respect to this clone: This receptor's antigen is unknown. Base qualities were left out, and no much larger clone turns up one base away.

Genomic DNA was extracted from sorted cells for sequencing of the TCRbeta CDR3 region. TCRbeta CDR3 regions were sequenced using the immunoSEQ Assay. TCRdb obtained this table from immuneACCESS and retained in-frame rearrangements with V and J assigned. These tables miss some clones; where compared with another copy, unresolved V genes account for less than half of the shortfall, and the remainder is unexplained. The sample table holds about 33,000 clones, of which around 80% were seen once. The top ten constitute 11% of the sample. What the research found in general, with its limitations: At doses from 0.1 to 3.0 mg/kg, clonal expansion was seen in both CD4+ and CD8+ blood T cells between baseline and week 6. Partial responders in the 0.1-3.0 mg/kg groups had among the lowest normalized peripheral clonal expansion, especially among CD8+ T cells. After ivuxolimab, more expanded clones were found on average in CD8+ T cells than in CD4+ T cells. Low levels of normalized T-cell clonal expansion were also shown by some nonresponding patients. The antigen specificity of the clonally expanded peripheral T cells was not determined.

The sequence links TRBV28 to TRBJ2-2; too little of a D gene remains to name it. The sample in question was CD4+ or CD8+ T cells sorted from blood, obtained in a trial of the OX40 agonist ivuxolimab. This sequence was found in an adult with an advanced solid tumor such as melanoma, head and neck, liver or kidney cancer. The nucleotide sequence is given as TGTGCCAGCAGCCTACCGCCGGGTCGCGGCACCGGGGAGCTGTTTTTT. It codes for CASSLPPGRGTGELFF.